The T cell receptor beta chain under discussion was sequenced for a study of control samples from healthy donors and cancer patients. The assay was immunoSEQ multiplex PCR, and TCRdb's table has in-frame clones only and misses some. The sample holds about 130,000 clones, roughly 92% seen once. V was pared by 10 bases and J by 2 bases, with 16 bases between. Germline CDR1 reads ENHRY; CDR2 reads SYGVKD. The length of the CDR3 is 14 residues. Sequenced material: PBMCs. The chain carries TRBV10-3 and TRBJ2-3; D is perhaps TRBD2 (7 bases). This TCR was sampled from a man at least 80 years old with head and neck cancer. CDR3 sequence (DNA): TGTGCCACAAGCATAGGGGGGGACACAGATACGCAGTATTTT. Translated: CATSIGGDTDTQYF.